One and the same sample provided the 15 T cell receptor beta chains below, sequenced in a study of control samples from healthy donors and cancer patients. Generated by immunoSEQ multiplex PCR, the TCRdb table keeps only in-frame clones and is missing some. The repertoire holds approximately 150,000 clones, with about 90% as singletons. Sequenced: blood. The receptor source for this set is a man between 18 and 35 years old in good health.

The chain recombines TRBV6-5 with TRBJ1-1, with D perhaps matching TRBD1 (6 bases). V lost 5 bases, J lost 6 bases, and 13 bases lay in between. CDR3 size: 13 residues. Germline loops: CDR1 MNHEY, CDR2 SVGAGI. The CDR3 nucleotides are TGTGCCAGCAGTCCCCTGGGGGCCGCTGAAGCTTTCTTT. This codes for CASSPLGAAEAFF.

V usage is TRBV7-2 and J usage is TRBJ2-7, with 9 bases that match TRBD1. The V gene end was trimmed by 5 bases and the J gene end by 5 bases; junction bases not matched to a gene: 10. This CDR3 spans 15 amino acids. The V gene's germline CDR1 is SGHTA and CDR2 FQGNSA. Written as DNA, the CDR3 is TGTGCCAGCAGCCCTCCCCCCGGGACAGGGAACGAGCAGTACTTC. This codes for CASSPPPGTGNEQYF.

The chain has TRBV5-4 and TRBJ1-6; the match to TRBD1 covers 7 bases. Trimming removed 4 bases from V and 7 bases from J; junction bases left unmatched: 5. The CDR3 runs 14 residues. Germline CDR1 is SGHNT and CDR2 is YYREEE (reference sequence). CDR3 in amino acids: CASSVWDRNSPLHF. Here the CDR3 DNA reads TGTGCCAGCAGCGTTTGGGACAGAAATTCACCCCTCCACTTT.

CDR3 DNA sequence: TGTGCCAGTCGGGAGACAAATTACAATGAGCAGTTCTTC. Encoded protein: CASRETNYNEQFF. This sequence joins TRBV6-5 and TRBJ2-1, with a tentative D call TRBD2 (6 bases). The CDR3 has 13 residues. Germline lookup yields CDR1 MNHEY and CDR2 SVGAGI. V lost 9 bases and J lost 4, with 13 bases in between.

J is TRBJ1-5 and V is TRBV11-2; no definite D call. Germline V gives CDR1 SGHAT, CDR2 FQNNGV. The CDR3 has 15 amino acids. The ends were cut back, 3 bases at V and 5 bases at J, with 14 bases in the middle. In nucleotides, the CDR3 is TGTGCCAGCAGCTTTTCGTCTGGACGGTATCAGCCCCAGCATTTT. Its protein product is CASSFSSGRYQPQHF.

The chain combines TRBV2 with TRBJ2-2, with D unclear. This CDR3 spans 18 amino acids. Looked up from germline, CDR1 is SNHLY and CDR2 is FYNNEI. V lost 3 bases and J 4 bases, leaving 21 bases between the germline ends. CDR3: CASSDDDGVATFTGELFF. As DNA, the CDR3 is TGTGCCAGCAGTGATGACGATGGGGTAGCTACATTCACCGGGGAGCTGTTTTTT.

The chain joins TRBV4-2 to TRBJ2-2; D possibly corresponds to TRBD2 (5 bases). Germline CDR1 reads LGHNA; CDR2 reads YNFKEQ. Trimming took 3 bases from V and 7 from J, leaving 9 bases between them. The CDR3 spans 13 residues. CDR3 DNA: TGTGCCAGCAGCCAGGAGGTTGACGGGGAGCTGTTTTTT. Translation: CASSQEVDGELFF.

The chain joins TRBV12-3 or TRBV12-4 to TRBJ1-2; D remains ambiguous. This CDR3 spans 12 amino acids. V lost 5 bases, J lost 8 bases, and 12 bases lay in between. The CDR3 bases are TGTGCCAGCAGTCACTCCCGGCTAGGCTACACCTTC. Its translation is CASSHSRLGYTF.

The chain uses TRBV7-3 and TRBJ1-1; D not certain. The CDR3 consists of 13 residues. CDR1 SGHTA and CDR2 FQGTGA come from the germline V gene. V gave up 5 bases and J gave up 3 bases, with 10 bases separating them. This chain's CDR3 is CASSEYVDTEAFF. DNA of the CDR3: TGTGCCAGCAGCGAATATGTGGACACTGAAGCTTTCTTT.

The chain carries TRBV18 and TRBJ2-6; D call uncertain. The ends were cut back, 6 bases at V and 0 bases at J, with 12 bases in the middle. Germline V CDR1 and CDR2: KGHSH, LQKENI. The length of the CDR3 is 16 residues. The CDR3 here is CASSPAGLSGANVLTF. The CDR3 nucleotides are TGTGCCAGCTCCCCAGCAGGCCTCTCTGGGGCCAACGTCCTGACTTTC.

The rearrangement joins TRBV6-5 to TRBJ2-7; TRBD1 matches at 7 bases. This CDR3 is 15 amino acids long. From germline, CDR1 is MNHEY and CDR2 SVGAGI. The ends lost 2 bases at V and 0 bases at J; junction bases unmatched: 4. CDR3 nucleotides: TGTGCCAGCAGTTACGACAGGGTGACCTCCTACGAGCAGTACTTC. It translates to CASSYDRVTSYEQYF.

The chain joins TRBV30 to TRBJ2-7; D remains ambiguous. The germline V and J ends were trimmed by 8 bases and 2 bases, with 13 bases remaining between them. The CDR3 has 12 residues. Per the germline V gene, CDR1 is GTSNPN and CDR2 is SVGIG (reference sequence). CDR3 protein: CAERHGPYEQYF. The CDR3 bases are TGTGCCGAGAGACACGGCCCCTACGAGCAGTACTTC.

The V gene is TRBV9, the J gene TRBJ1-1; tentatively, D is TRBD1 (5 bases). CDR3 length: 13 amino acids. In germline, CDR1 is SGDLS, CDR2 YYNGEE. V lost 2 bases and J 1 base, leaving 6 bases between the germline ends. CDR3 loop: CASSVQGNTEAFF. CDR3 in DNA: TGTGCCAGCAGCGTTCAGGGGAACACTGAAGCTTTCTTT. Full variable domain (rest looked up from reference TRBV9 and TRBJ1-1): DSGVTQTPKHLITATGQRVTLRCSPRSGDLSVYWYQQSLDQGLQFLIQYYNGEERAKGNILERFSAQQFPDLHSELNLSSLELGDSALYFCASSVQGNTEAFFGQGTRLTVV.

This clone was seen only once. The rearrangement uses TRBV7-8 and TRBJ1-2; a possible D gene is TRBD1 (5 bases). V was cut by 5 bases and J by 0 bases, with 13 bases left in between. The CDR3 totals 15 residues. Germline V gene lookup returns CDR1 SGHVS and CDR2 FQNEAQ. This CDR3 is CASSPDGDPNYGYTF. The DNA for the CDR3 is TGTGCCAGCAGCCCAGACGGGGACCCTAACTATGGCTACACCTTC.

The chain joins TRBV10-1 to TRBJ2-2; D might be TRBD2 (5 bases). Germline V CDR1 and CDR2: WNHNN, SYGVQD (reference sequence). The V end lost 3 bases, the J end lost 2 bases, and 10 bases lay between the germline ends. The CDR3 totals 15 residues. CDR3 sequence: CASSEAGGNTGELFF. The CDR3 nucleotides are TGCGCCAGCAGTGAAGCTGGAGGCAACACCGGGGAGCTGTTTTTT.